This T cell receptor (beta chain) stems from a study of cytomegalovirus exposure and HLA in healthy donors. The PCR was carried out with 60 Vbeta primers and 13 Jbeta primers. Assay: immunoSEQ multiplex PCR; the TCRdb copy retains only in-frame clones and omits some. The sample holds fewer than 250,000 clones, approximately 81% seen once. This clonotype was sampled from a human donor in good health. Sequenced input: PBMCs.

CDR3 in amino acids: CASSHDRGPGELFF. The CDR3 nucleotides are TGCGCCAGCAGCCACGACAGGGGGCCCGGGGAGCTGTTTTTT. The gene calls are TRBV4-1 and TRBJ2-2, with 10 bases matching TRBD1. The CDR3 totals 14 residues. V dropped 3 bases and J dropped 6; count of bases not matched to a gene: 1. From germline, CDR1 is MGHRA and CDR2 YSYEKL.